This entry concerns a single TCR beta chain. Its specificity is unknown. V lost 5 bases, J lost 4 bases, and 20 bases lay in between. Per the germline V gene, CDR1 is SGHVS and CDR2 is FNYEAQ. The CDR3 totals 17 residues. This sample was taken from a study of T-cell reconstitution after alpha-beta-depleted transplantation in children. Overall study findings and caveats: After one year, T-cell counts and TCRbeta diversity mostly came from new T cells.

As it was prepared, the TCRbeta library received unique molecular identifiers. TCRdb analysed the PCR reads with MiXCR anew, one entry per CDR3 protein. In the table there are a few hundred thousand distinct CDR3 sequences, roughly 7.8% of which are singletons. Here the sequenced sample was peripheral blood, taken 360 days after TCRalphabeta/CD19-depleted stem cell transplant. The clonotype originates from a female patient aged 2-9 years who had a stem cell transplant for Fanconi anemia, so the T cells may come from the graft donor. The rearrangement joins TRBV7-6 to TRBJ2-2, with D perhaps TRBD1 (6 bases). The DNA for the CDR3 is TGTGCCAGCAGCCTCGAGGGGGTCGGGCGATTCACCGGGGAGCTGTTTTTT. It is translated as CASSLEGVGRFTGELFF.